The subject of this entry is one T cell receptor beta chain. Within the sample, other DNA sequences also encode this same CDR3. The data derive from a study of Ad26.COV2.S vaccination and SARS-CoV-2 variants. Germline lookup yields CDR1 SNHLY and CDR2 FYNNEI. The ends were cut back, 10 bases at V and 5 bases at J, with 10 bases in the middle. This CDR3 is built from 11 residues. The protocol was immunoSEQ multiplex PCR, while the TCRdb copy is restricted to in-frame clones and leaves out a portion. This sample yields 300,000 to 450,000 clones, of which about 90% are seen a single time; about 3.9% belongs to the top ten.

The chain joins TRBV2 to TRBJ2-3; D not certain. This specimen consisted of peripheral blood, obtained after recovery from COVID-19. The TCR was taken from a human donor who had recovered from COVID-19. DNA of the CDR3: TGTGCCACCCTGTCCCGAGATACGCAGTATTTT. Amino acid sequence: CATLSRDTQYF. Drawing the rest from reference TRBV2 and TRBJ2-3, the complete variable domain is EPEVTQTPSHQVTQMGQEVILRCVPISNHLYFYWYRQILGQKVEFLVSFYNNEISEKSEIFDDQFSVERPDGSNFTLKIRSTKLEDSAMYFCATLSRDTQYFGPGTRLTVL.